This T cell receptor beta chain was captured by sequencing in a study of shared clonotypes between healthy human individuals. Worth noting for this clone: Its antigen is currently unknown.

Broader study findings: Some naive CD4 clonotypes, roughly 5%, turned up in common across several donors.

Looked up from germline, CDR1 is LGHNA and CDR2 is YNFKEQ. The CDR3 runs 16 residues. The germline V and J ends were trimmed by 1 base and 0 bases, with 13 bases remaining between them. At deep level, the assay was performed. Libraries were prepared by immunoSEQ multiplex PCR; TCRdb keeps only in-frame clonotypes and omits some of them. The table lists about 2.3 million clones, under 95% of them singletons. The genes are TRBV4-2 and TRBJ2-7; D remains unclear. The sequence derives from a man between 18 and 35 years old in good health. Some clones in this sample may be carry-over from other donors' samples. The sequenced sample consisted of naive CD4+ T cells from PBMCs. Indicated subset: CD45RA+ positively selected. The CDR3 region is CASSQVSSLGSYEQYF. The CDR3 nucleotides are TGTGCCAGCAGCCAAGTCAGTTCCCTAGGCTCCTACGAGCAGTACTTC.